Presented here are 7 T cell receptor beta chains from one specimen sequenced in a study of PD-1 blockade in classical Hodgkin lymphoma. After autologous stem cell transplantation all patients relapsed, and prior brentuximab vedotin exposure differed between cohorts. Method: immunoSEQ multiplex PCR; TCRdb's copy keeps in-frame clones and lacks some. Among around 99,000 clones listed, roughly 76% were seen once. The sequences come from peripheral blood mononuclear cells (PBMCs), collected before the second cycle of nivolumab. The receptors derive from a human donor with classical Hodgkin lymphoma.

This clone was seen just once. V usage is TRBV5-6 and J usage is TRBJ1-6; D possibly corresponds to TRBD1 (6 bases). Germline CDR1 is SGHDT and CDR2 is YYEEEE. The CDR3 length is 14 residues. V gave up 2 bases and J gave up 7 bases, with 10 bases separating them. The CDR3 spells CASSFGRGNSPLHF. CDR3 nucleotides: TGTGCCAGCAGCTTCGGCAGGGGAAATTCACCCCTCCACTTT.

This chain connects TRBV5-5 to TRBJ2-7; 8 nucleotides agree with TRBD1. Germline V lookup: CDR1 SGHKS, CDR2 YYEKEE (reference sequence). Losses at the gene ends were 6 bases for V and 6 bases for J; bases not matched to a gene: 14. The CDR3 consists of 15 residues. In nucleotides, the CDR3 is TGTGCCAGCACGCTTGTGGGACAGGATCGTAGCGAGCAGTACTTC. Amino acid sequence: CASTLVGQDRSEQYF.

This clone has only a few counts. The rearrangement links TRBV9 to TRBJ2-3; possibly TRBD1 for D (5 bases). The CDR3 covers 12 residues. The V gene's germline CDR1 is SGDLS and CDR2 YYNGEE. The V end was cut by 5 bases, the J end by 2 bases, with 6 bases between. This CDR3 is CASRGHTDTQYF. The DNA for the CDR3 is TGTGCCAGCAGGGGGCACACAGATACGCAGTATTTT.

The V call is TRBV29-1, the J call TRBJ2-1; 8 bases are shared with TRBD1. Per germline, CDR1 SQVTM and CDR2 ANQGSEA. This CDR3 contains 14 residues. V trimming: 1 base; J trimming: 7 bases; junction bases outside the gene matches: 6. The CDR3 loop reads CSVEVGGQGNEQFF. CDR3 DNA sequence: TGCAGCGTTGAAGTGGGCGGACAGGGTAATGAGCAGTTCTTC.

This sequence joins TRBV11-2 and TRBJ2-5, with unresolved D. Looked up from germline, CDR1 is SGHAT and CDR2 is FQNNGV. With 3 bases removed from V and 1 base from J, the gap between germline ends came to 9 bases. This CDR3 spans 14 amino acids. CDR3 amino acids: CASSFRQPQETQYF. CDR3 nucleotide sequence: TGTGCCAGCAGCTTTCGCCAGCCCCAAGAGACCCAGTACTTC.

This clone was counted only a few times. V and J are TRBV6-5 and TRBJ2-7, with a weak D call TRBD2 (5 bases). Germline CDR1 reads MNHEY; CDR2 reads SVGAGI. V shed 5 bases and J shed 7 bases, with 15 bases lying between them. This CDR3 has 13 residues. The CDR3 nucleotides are TGTGCCAGCAGTCTCTCCGGGGAGCTGGAGCAGTACTTC. Its protein product is CASSLSGELEQYF.

The chain combines TRBV19 with TRBJ2-5; no firm D call. The germline gives CDR1 LNHDA, CDR2 SQIVND (reference sequence). The CDR3 runs to 16 residues. V lost 5 bases, J lost 4 bases, and 20 bases lay in between. The CDR3 DNA follows: TGTGCCAGTAGTTCCGGCCCGAATTCCCAGTCAGAGACCCAGTACTTC. This sequence encodes CASSSGPNSQSETQYF.